Detailed here is one TCR beta chain. The antigen remains unidentified. This sample was taken from a study of shared clonotypes between healthy human individuals. Findings and caveats of the study: The generation probabilities recorded for non-shared clonotypes fell below those of clonotypes shared by all four donors.

Researchers divided each subset's genomic DNA evenly across several immunoSEQ plates. Assay used: immunoSEQ multiplex PCR; TCRdb lists only in-frame clones, some missing. The sample lists approximately 2,300,000 clones; approximately 90% were seen once. Trimming stripped 4 bases from V and 6 bases from J, with 14 bases between. The CDR3 is 14 amino acids. Germline CDR1 SGHRS, CDR2 YFSETQ. The chain recombines TRBV5-1 with TRBJ2-4, with D unresolved. Material: naive CD4+ T cells from PBMCs. Indicated subset: CD45RA+ positively selected. This clonotype was obtained from a man between 18 and 29 years old in good health. Some clones in this sample may be carry-over from other donors' samples. The CDR3 sequence: CASSVLPSSNIQYF. The CDR3 bases are TGCGCCAGCAGCGTCTTGCCCTCCTCAAACATTCAGTACTTC. The full variable domain, its missing parts supplied by reference TRBV5-1 and TRBJ2-4, is KAGVTQTPRYLIKTRGQQVTLSCSPISGHRSVSWYQQTPGQGLQFLFEYFSETQRNKGNFPGRFSGRQFSNSRSEMNVSTLELGDSALYLCASSVLPSSNIQYFGAGTRLSVL.